This is a list of T cell receptor beta chains from one sample in a study of blood T cell repertoires in COVID-19. Clones were read by immunoSEQ multiplex PCR, and TCRdb kept only the in-frame ones, dropping some. Of roughly 230,000 clones detected, 80% to 95% appear once; the ten largest clones hold about 0.8%. The sample comprised peripheral blood. These receptor sequences come from a man aged 25-45 years with COVID-19, enrolled during active disease. Each CDR3 is given with its conserved first and last residue.

J gene	V gene	CDR3 protein
TRBJ1-1	TRBV2	CASSAAGWATEAFF
TRBJ1-4	TRBV5-1	CASSPGTPQEKLFF
TRBJ1-6	TRBV27	CASRGWDREYSPLHF
TRBJ1-5	TRBV5-1	CASSLKGDQPQHF
TRBJ1-2	TRBV5-5	CASSVKRDRGHGYTF
TRBJ1-1	TRBV19	CASSIGGMTPRNTEAFF
TRBJ2-7	TRBV5-4	CASSSTDSSYEQYF
TRBJ2-3	TRBV3-1/TRBV3-2	CASSQGTGLAITDTQYF
TRBJ2-1	TRBV19	CASTERGYNEQFF
TRBJ2-5	TRBV19	CASSIHSQETQYF
TRBJ2-1	TRBV5-4	CASSTDRGLDNEQFF
TRBJ1-2	TRBV12-3/TRBV12-4	CASSPLRDHGYTF
TRBJ1-2	TRBV7-3	CASSESQTGGYTF
TRBJ2-3	TRBV5-4	CASSSLTSGASTDTQYF
TRBJ1-2	TRBV11-2	CASSSRGSGYTF
TRBJ2-5	TRBV29-1	CSVELGTAPLTQYF
TRBJ2-2	TRBV29-1	CSGSQASGELFF
TRBJ1-2	TRBV6-5	CASSSETGNYGYTF
TRBJ2-1	TRBV4-1	CASSQVMVQGEQFF
TRBJ1-5	TRBV6-6	CASSQQGAQPQHF
TRBJ2-4	TRBV5-4	CASSLGGDRGKNIQYF
TRBJ2-5	TRBV7-9	CASSPSGGRLETQYF
TRBJ2-2	TRBV5-1	CASSPPETGVILSVGELFF
TRBJ2-3	TRBV7-6	CASSLGGRGTDTQYF
TRBJ2-2	TRBV4-1	CASSGTGTGGGNTGELFF
TRBJ1-6	TRBV28	CASSLNDRSPLHF
TRBJ2-2	TRBV4-1	CASSQAVDTGELFF
TRBJ1-5	TRBV21-1	CASSKGTGIQPQHF
TRBJ1-2	TRBV4-1	CASSQVVDRVYGYTF
TRBJ2-5	TRBV30	CAWREAGGSETQYF
TRBJ1-2	TRBV7-9	CASSPLGGLGYTF